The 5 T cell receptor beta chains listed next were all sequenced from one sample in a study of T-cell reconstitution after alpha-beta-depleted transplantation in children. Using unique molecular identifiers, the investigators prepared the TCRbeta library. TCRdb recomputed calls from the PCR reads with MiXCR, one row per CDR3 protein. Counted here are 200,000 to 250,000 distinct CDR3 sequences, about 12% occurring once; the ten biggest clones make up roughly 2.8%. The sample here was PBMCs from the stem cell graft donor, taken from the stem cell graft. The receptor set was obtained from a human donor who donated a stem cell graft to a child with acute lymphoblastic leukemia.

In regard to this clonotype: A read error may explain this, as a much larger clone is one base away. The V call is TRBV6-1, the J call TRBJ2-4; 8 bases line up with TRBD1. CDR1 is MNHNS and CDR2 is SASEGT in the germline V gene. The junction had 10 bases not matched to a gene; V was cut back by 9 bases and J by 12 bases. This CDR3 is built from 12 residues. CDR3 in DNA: TGTGCCAGTAGGACAGGGTCGGACAGTCAGTACTTC. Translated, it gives CASRTGSDSQYF.

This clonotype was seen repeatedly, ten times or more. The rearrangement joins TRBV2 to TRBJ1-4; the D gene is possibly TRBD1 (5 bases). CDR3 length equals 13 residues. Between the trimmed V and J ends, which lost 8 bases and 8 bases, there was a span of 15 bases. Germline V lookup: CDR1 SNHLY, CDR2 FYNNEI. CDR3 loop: CASARDSREKLFF. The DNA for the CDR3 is TGTGCCAGCGCGAGGGACTCAAGGGAAAAACTGTTTTTT.

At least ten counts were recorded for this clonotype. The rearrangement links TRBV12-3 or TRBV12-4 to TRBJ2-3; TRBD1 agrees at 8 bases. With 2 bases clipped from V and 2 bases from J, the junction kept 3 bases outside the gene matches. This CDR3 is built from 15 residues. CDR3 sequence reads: CASSLQGAHTDTQYF. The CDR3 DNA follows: TGTGCCAGCAGTTTACAGGGGGCTCACACAGATACGCAGTATTTT.

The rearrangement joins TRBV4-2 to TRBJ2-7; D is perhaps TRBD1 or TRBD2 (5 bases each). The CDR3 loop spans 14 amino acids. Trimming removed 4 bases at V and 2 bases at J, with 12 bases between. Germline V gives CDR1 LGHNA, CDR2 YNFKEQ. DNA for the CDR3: TGTGCCAGCAGCCGAGTTGGGACCACCTACGAGCAGTACTTC. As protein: CASSRVGTTYEQYF.

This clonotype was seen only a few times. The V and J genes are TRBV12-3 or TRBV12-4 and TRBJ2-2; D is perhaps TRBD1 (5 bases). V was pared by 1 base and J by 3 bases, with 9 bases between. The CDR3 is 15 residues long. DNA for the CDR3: TGTGCCAGCAGTTTAGAGGGGTCCCACACCGGGGAGCTGTTTTTT. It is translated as CASSLEGSHTGELFF.